The 19 T cell receptor beta chains listed next were all sequenced from one sample in a study of memory CD4+ T cells and cytomegalovirus serostatus (dated by TCRdb to about 2019). Single viable CD3+CD4+CD8-CD45RO+ cells were sorted as memory CD4+ T cells on a FACSAria II. Library creation used the immunoSEQ multiplex PCR assay. The immuneACCESS repertoire file appears here via TCRdb, limited to in-frame rearrangements. These files lack a portion of the clones; in checked studies, under half of the deficit traces to unresolved V genes, and the cause of the others is not known. The sample table lists some 45,000 clones, roughly 72% of them with a count of one. The top ten constitute more than 1% of the sample. Sequenced: memory CD4+ T cells from blood. These receptors came from an adult in good health and CMV-seropositive.

This clone was observed once. Written as DNA, the CDR3 is TGCGCCAGCAGCCCAGGCGGTTGGGGCCCCCTCCACTTT. Amino acids: CASSPGGWGPLHF. The chain carries TRBV5-1 and TRBJ1-6; D is perhaps TRBD1 (5 bases). V was pared by 4 bases and J by 13 bases, with 15 bases between. From germline, CDR1 is SGHRS and CDR2 YFSETQ. The CDR3 runs 13 residues.

V gene TRBV6-1 combines with J gene TRBJ2-1; D gene uncertain. With 3 bases removed from V and 9 bases from J, the gap between germline ends came to 15 bases. Germline CDR1 and CDR2: MNHNS and SASEGT. The CDR3 runs to 14 residues. Here the CDR3 DNA reads TGTGCCAGCAGTGACTCCATATCTGGCGGTGAGCAGTTCTTC. Amino acids: CASSDSISGGEQFF.

V and J are TRBV7-7 and TRBJ2-7; 7 bases are shared with TRBD1. The CDR3 covers 13 residues. CDR1 and CDR2 from the germline V gene are SSHAT and FNYEAQ (reference sequence). CDR3 sequence (DNA): TGTGCGAGCGGACAGGCCCAGGGTGGGGAGCAGTACTTC. It encodes CASGQAQGGEQYF. Variable domain in full (rest from reference TRBV7-7 and TRBJ2-7): GAGVSQSPRYKVTKRGQDVTLRCDPISSHATLYWYQQALGQGPEFLTYFNYEAQPDKSGLPSDRFSAERPEGSISTLTIQRTEQRDSAMYRCASGQAQGGEQYFGPGTRLTVT.

V is TRBV5-6 and J is TRBJ2-5; 12 bases map to TRBD2. This CDR3 comprises 17 residues. Germline CDR1 reads SGHDT; CDR2 reads YYEEEE. V trimming: 3 bases; J trimming: 4 bases; junction bases outside the gene matches: 10. CDR3 nucleotides: TGTGCCAGCAGCTCTCTCGGGTCTAGCGGGGGGGTAGAGACCCAGTACTTC. The encoded protein is CASSSLGSSGGVETQYF.

The V and J genes are TRBV18 and TRBJ1-2; D perhaps matches TRBD1 (6 bases). CDR1 KGHSH and CDR2 LQKENI come from the germline V gene. The CDR3 has 13 amino acids. The V end lost 2 bases, the J end lost 8 bases, and 12 bases lay between the germline ends. CDR3 sequence (DNA): TGTGCCAGCTCACCAAACAGGGAGGGCGGCTACACCTTC. As protein: CASSPNREGGYTF.

The genes are TRBV28 and TRBJ1-5; D gene ambiguous. Germline assignment: CDR1 MDHEN and CDR2 SYDVKM. The V end was cut by 6 bases, the J end by 5 bases, with 8 bases between. This CDR3 contains 12 residues. The CDR3 sequence is CASRRTDQPQHF. As DNA, the CDR3 is TGTGCCAGCAGGCGAACAGATCAGCCCCAGCATTTT.

V gene TRBV10-1 combines with J gene TRBJ2-1; D is perhaps TRBD1 or TRBD2 (5 bases each). This CDR3 spans 14 amino acids. With 3 bases removed from V and 8 bases from J, the gap between germline ends came to 14 bases. Germline CDR1 WNHNN, CDR2 SYGVQD (reference sequence). The CDR3 reads CASSEIGLGDEQFF. CDR3 in DNA: TGCGCCAGCAGTGAAATCGGCCTGGGGGATGAGCAGTTCTTC.

To note about this clone: This CDR3 is also generated by other DNA sequences in the sample. V gene TRBV7-2 combines with J gene TRBJ2-7; TRBD1 matches at 9 bases. The CDR3 runs to 14 residues. The V segment lost 1 base and the J segment 7 bases; nucleotides outside the gene matches: 5. Germline CDR1 and CDR2: SGHTA and FQGNSA. The CDR3 region is CASSLGGQGREQYF. The CDR3 nucleotides read TGTGCCAGCAGCTTAGGTGGACAGGGGAGAGAGCAGTACTTC.

This chain links TRBV2 with TRBJ2-1; 9 positions match TRBD2. This CDR3 is 14 amino acids long. The germline V gene has CDR1 SNHLY and CDR2 FYNNEI. The V segment lost 6 bases and the J segment 9 bases; nucleotides outside the gene matches: 9. Here the CDR3 reads CASRSGTSFGEQFF. DNA for the CDR3: TGTGCCAGCAGGAGCGGGACTAGCTTTGGTGAGCAGTTCTTC. The full variable domain, rest sourced from reference TRBV2 and TRBJ2-1, is EPEVTQTPSHQVTQMGQEVILRCVPISNHLYFYWYRQILGQKVEFLVSFYNNEISEKSEIFDDQFSVERPDGSNFTLKIRSTKLEDSAMYFCASRSGTSFGEQFFGPGTRLTVL.

This clone appeared a few times. The CDR3 DNA follows: TGTGCTAGTGGCTATTGGGGAGAGGCTGAAGCTTTCTTT. Protein: CASGYWGEAEAFF. The rearrangement uses TRBV12-5 and TRBJ1-1; D gene unclear. The CDR3 contains 13 residues. Germline CDR1 reads LGHNT; CDR2 reads FRNRAP. V lost 6 bases, J lost 6 bases, and 14 bases lay in between.

The V call is TRBV7-2, the J call TRBJ2-7; 7 positions agree with TRBD1. Germline V gene sequence: CDR1 SGHTA, CDR2 FQGNSA. The CDR3 totals 15 residues. Trimming cost V 4 bases and J 3 bases; bases outside gene matches: 9. In DNA form, the CDR3 reads TGTGCCAGCAGCTACCTGACAGGGACGGGCTACGAGCAGTACTTC. This encodes CASSYLTGTGYEQYF.

The chain carries TRBV2 and TRBJ1-2; TRBD1 aligns across 7 bases. This CDR3 region has 15 residues. Germline-derived CDR1 and CDR2 are SNHLY and FYNNEI. The V gene end was trimmed by 1 base and the J gene end by 2 bases; junction bases not matched to a gene: 4. The CDR3 loop is CASSEDTGENYGYTF. Written as DNA, the CDR3 is TGTGCCAGCAGTGAAGACACAGGGGAAAACTATGGCTACACCTTC.

The chain links TRBV7-2 to TRBJ1-5; tentatively, D is TRBD1 (6 bases). Germline V gives CDR1 SGHTA, CDR2 FQGNSA. CDR3 length: 17 amino acids. Trimming took off 5 bases at V and 5 bases at J, with 22 bases between the two ends. CDR3 residues: CASSLMVGASFYQPQHF. In DNA, the CDR3 is TGTGCCAGCAGCCTTATGGTGGGGGCTAGCTTTTATCAGCCCCAGCATTTT.

The rearrangement uses TRBV27 and TRBJ1-1, with unresolved D. The CDR3 has 15 residues. Trimming removed 2 bases at V and 5 bases at J, with 15 bases between. Germline CDR1 is MNHEY and CDR2 is SMNVEV (reference sequence). CDR3 DNA: TGTGCCAGCAGTTTAGGGTGGGGTCCCCCAACTGAAGCTTTCTTT. Protein: CASSLGWGPPTEAFF.

The rearrangement links TRBV4-3 to TRBJ1-6; D gene unclear. Germline CDR1 and CDR2: LGHNA and YSLEER. Trimming pared 0 bases from V and 8 bases from J, leaving 11 bases between. The CDR3 sequence is 15 residues long. The CDR3 nucleotides read TGCGCCAGCAGCCAAGAATATGGACTAGATTCACCCCTCCACTTT. It codes for CASSQEYGLDSPLHF.

The count of this clone is one. V usage is TRBV4-3 and J usage is TRBJ1-1; D gene ambiguous. The germline V gene encodes CDR1 LGHNA and CDR2 YSLEER. V was cut by 0 bases and J by 4 bases, with 6 bases left in between. CDR3 length: 13 amino acids. The CDR3 region has the DNA TGCGCCAGCAGCCAAGATGTGACCACTGAAGCTTTCTTT. As protein: CASSQDVTTEAFF.

This chain connects TRBV6-1 to TRBJ1-2; a possible D gene is TRBD1 (5 bases). V was cut by 2 bases and J by 5 bases, with 21 bases left in between. In germline, CDR1 is MNHNS, CDR2 SASEGT. CDR3 length: 17 amino acids. The CDR3 region has the DNA TGTGCCAGCAGTGAATTTGGGGGAGGGGAGAGAGCATATGGCTACACCTTC. It translates to CASSEFGGGERAYGYTF.

The chain recombines TRBV7-9 with TRBJ2-7, with TRBD1 matching 7 bases. Germline trimming cut 2 bases from V and 2 bases from J; bases unmatched to any gene: 9. The length of the CDR3 is 16 residues. Germline assignment: CDR1 SEHNR and CDR2 FQNEAQ (reference sequence). The CDR3 protein is CASSLYSGTVTYEQYF. The CDR3 nucleotides read TGTGCCAGCAGCTTATACTCAGGGACAGTAACCTACGAGCAGTACTTC.

The chain combines TRBV5-1 with TRBJ2-5, with no clear D. Trimming left V 0 bases short and J 3 bases short, with 6 bases between. Germline V gives CDR1 SGHRS, CDR2 YFSETQ. This CDR3 has 13 amino acids. DNA of the CDR3: TGCGCCAGCAGCTTGGTGTCCGAAGAGACCCAGTACTTC. Protein sequence: CASSLVSEETQYF.